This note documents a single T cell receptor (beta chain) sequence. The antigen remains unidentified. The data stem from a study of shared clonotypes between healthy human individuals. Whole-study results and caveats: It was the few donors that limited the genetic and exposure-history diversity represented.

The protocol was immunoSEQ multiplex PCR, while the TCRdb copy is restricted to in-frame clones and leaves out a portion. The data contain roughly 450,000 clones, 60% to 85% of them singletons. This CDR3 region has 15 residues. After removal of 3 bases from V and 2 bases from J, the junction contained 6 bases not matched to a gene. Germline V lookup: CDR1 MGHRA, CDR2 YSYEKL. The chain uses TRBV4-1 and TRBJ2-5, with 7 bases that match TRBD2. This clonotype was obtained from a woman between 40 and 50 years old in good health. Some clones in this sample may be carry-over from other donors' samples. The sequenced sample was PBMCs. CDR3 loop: CASSQPLAEQETQYF. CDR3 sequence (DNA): TGCGCCAGCAGCCAGCCTCTAGCGGAACAAGAGACCCAGTACTTC.